A selection of T cell receptor beta chains follows, all from one sample in a study of patients and donors after allogeneic stem cell transplantation. TCRdb ran MiXCR on the RT-PCR reads and lists one entry per CDR3 protein. The sample gives about 4,200 distinct CDR3 sequences, about 16% of which show up once; roughly 70% is in the top ten. Sequenced sample: blood, either unsorted or a sorted T cell fraction (not recorded which). Source of these receptors: a human donor who was either an allogeneic HSCT recipient or a stem cell or donor lymphocyte infusion donor (not recorded which). It is not recorded whose cells these are; they may come from a transplant donor. Each CDR3 is given without its conserved first and last residue.

V: TRBV12-3/TRBV12-4
J: TRBJ2-4
CDR3: ASSLRTSGRAFWKNIQY

V: TRBV20-1
J: TRBJ2-7
CDR3: SAKDRYSYEQY

V: TRBV9
J: TRBJ2-3
CDR3: ASSVALFRSGLDTQY

V: TRBV20-1
J: TRBJ2-7
CDR3: SEESGEQY

V: TRBV9
J: TRBJ1-2
CDR3: ASRRGGSLEGYT

V: TRBV6-6
J: TRBJ1-5
CDR3: ASSYRTGDHNQPQH

V: TRBV2
J: TRBJ1-1
CDR3: ASRSGLKAF

V: TRBV20-1
J: TRBJ2-7
CDR3: SASWGASLDEQY

V: TRBV5-1
J: TRBJ2-7
CDR3: ASSYPDSPFFAYEQY

V: TRBV7-6
J: TRBJ1-6
CDR3: ASSLRTFNSPLH

V: TRBV7-9
J: TRBJ2-5
CDR3: ASSFRGSRQWKETQY

V: TRBV10-3
J: TRBJ2-1
CDR3: AISDGRGHNEQF

V: TRBV2
J: TRBJ1-5
CDR3: ASSLDRAYSNQPQH

V: TRBV3-1
J: TRBJ1-5
CDR3: ASSQSTGGQPQH

V: TRBV7-9
J: TRBJ2-7
CDR3: ASSDDRVPYEQY

V: TRBV12-3/TRBV12-4
J: TRBJ1-5
CDR3: ASSFVGPADQPQH

V: TRBV28
J: TRBJ2-4
CDR3: ASSLAGLAKNIQY

V: TRBV10-1
J: TRBJ2-5
CDR3: ASSPGLAGEETQY

V: TRBV28
J: TRBJ2-7
CDR3: ASSLESWTSGASYEQY

V: TRBV7-9
J: TRBJ2-7
CDR3: ASSAGRVYEQY

V: TRBV9
J: TRBJ2-1
CDR3: ASSPGVAGVYNEQF

V: TRBV2
J: TRBJ2-1
CDR3: ASGKGTGEF

V: TRBV6-1
J: TRBJ2-1
CDR3: ASSESWASGGHNEQF

V: TRBV6-4
J: TRBJ2-1
CDR3: ASSLTSGGFYNEQF

V: TRBV12-3/TRBV12-4
J: TRBJ1-6
CDR3: ASSSNRVASPLH

V: TRBV6-5
J: TRBJ2-7
CDR3: ASSSTSPGLYEQY

V: TRBV5-8
J: TRBJ2-7
CDR3: ASSSRHNYEQY

V: TRBV7-9
J: TRBJ2-3
CDR3: ASSSATGPDTQY

V: TRBV19
J: TRBJ1-5
CDR3: ASSPGFQPQH

V: TRBV28
J: TRBJ2-7
CDR3: ASSRPGTRRYEQY

V: TRBV12-3/TRBV12-4
J: TRBJ1-1
CDR3: ASRPIAEAF

V: TRBV5-6
J: TRBJ2-1
CDR3: ASSPGTPNEQF

V: TRBV14
J: TRBJ2-1
CDR3: ASSHSTGVEQF

V: TRBV3-1
J: TRBJ1-6
CDR3: ASSQMTGNYSPLH

V: TRBV4-1
J: TRBJ2-7
CDR3: ASSPGLLAVRYEQY

V: TRBV6-6
J: TRBJ2-5
CDR3: ASSYDLAGGGETQY

V: TRBV12-3/TRBV12-4
J: TRBJ2-6
CDR3: ASTDWSSGANVLT

V: TRBV12-3/TRBV12-4
J: TRBJ1-4
CDR3: ASSSQEKLF

V: TRBV6-6
J: TRBJ2-3
CDR3: ASSPRGQLSTDTQY

V: TRBV6-5
J: TRBJ2-2
CDR3: ASSYSISGRGGELF

V: TRBV6-1
J: TRBJ1-1
CDR3: ASSWNRVNTEAF

V: TRBV6-5
J: TRBJ1-1
CDR3: ASSHLRPTGIREAF